The 30 T cell receptor beta chains reported below all come from one sample, sequenced in a study of cytomegalovirus exposure and HLA in healthy donors. PCR was performed using 60 Vbeta and 13 Jbeta primers. The method was immunoSEQ multiplex PCR; TCRdb's version includes in-frame clones alone and lacks a portion of them. The sample includes more than 100,000 clones, 72% of them seen just once. Specimen: PBMCs. These TCRs come from a man aged 45-65 years in good health and CMV-seropositive.

This clone has ten or more counts. J is TRBJ2-6 and V is TRBV4-1, with 10 bases that match TRBD2. This CDR3 is 18 amino acids long. The germline gives CDR1 MGHRA, CDR2 YSYEKL. Trimming at V came to 4 bases and at J to 1 base, leaving 7 bases not matched to a gene. DNA of the CDR3: TGCGCCAGCAGCCGCCGACTAGCGGGCGGGTCTGGGGCCAACGTCCTGACTTTC. Translating gives CASSRRLAGGSGANVLTF.

This clone was observed a single time. The CDR3 here is CASRLSDREYNEQFF. CDR3 sequence (DNA): TGTGCCAGCAGACTGAGCGACAGGGAGTACAATGAGCAGTTCTTC. The rearrangement uses TRBV6-1 and TRBJ2-1, with 7 positions matching TRBD1. Per the germline V gene, CDR1 is MNHNS and CDR2 is SASEGT. The V gene end was trimmed by 6 bases and the J gene end by 4 bases; junction bases not matched to a gene: 9. The CDR3 length is 15 residues.

This sequence joins TRBV11-3 and TRBJ2-4; the D gene is possibly TRBD1 (6 bases). The length of the CDR3 is 14 residues. V dropped 3 bases and J dropped 8 bases, with 14 bases sitting between them. The germline V gene has CDR1 SGHNT and CDR2 YENEEA. The DNA of the CDR3 is TGTGCCAGCAGCTTGTCCAGGGGAGTGGACATTCAGTACTTC. Amino acids: CASSLSRGVDIQYF.

This clone was detected a few times. The V gene is TRBV9, the J gene TRBJ2-3, with 7 bases fitting TRBD2. Trimming took 0 bases from V and 2 from J; bases not matched to a gene: 3. Germline V CDR1 and CDR2: SGDLS, YYNGEE. The CDR3 is 15 residues long. This CDR3 is CASSVAGGLTDTQYF. In DNA, the CDR3 is TGTGCCAGCAGCGTAGCGGGGGGACTCACAGATACGCAGTATTTT.

V gene TRBV27 combines with J gene TRBJ2-1; D call uncertain. With 7 bases removed from V and 9 bases from J, the gap between germline ends came to 10 bases. Germline V gives CDR1 MNHEY, CDR2 SMNVEV (reference sequence). The CDR3 totals 11 residues. Here the CDR3 reads CASTLGLEQFF. CDR3 coding DNA: TGTGCCAGCACCCTAGGTCTTGAGCAGTTCTTC.

The rearrangement links TRBV5-1 to TRBJ1-1; the D is unclear. Germline V gene lookup returns CDR1 SGHRS and CDR2 YFSETQ. CDR3 length: 18 residues. V was trimmed by 1 base and J by 3 bases, leaving 22 bases between them. The CDR3 sequence: CASSLKWAYSSSDTEAFF. CDR3 sequence (DNA): TGCGCCAGCAGCTTGAAATGGGCCTACTCCTCTTCGGACACTGAAGCTTTCTTT. Based on the CDR3 plus reference TRBV5-1 and TRBJ1-1, the full variable domain is KAGVTQTPRYLIKTRGQQVTLSCSPISGHRSVSWYQQTPGQGLQFLFEYFSETQRNKGNFPGRFSGRQFSNSRSEMNVSTLELGDSALYLCASSLKWAYSSSDTEAFFGQGTRLTVV.

This chain uses TRBV6-5 with TRBJ1-2; D gene unclear. V gave up 9 bases and J gave up 8 bases, with 19 bases separating them. CDR1 is MNHEY, CDR2 SVGAGI, per germline. The CDR3 is 13 residues long. CDR3 sequence (DNA): TGTGCCAGTAGGGAGGCCGGGTCGACAGGCTACACCTTC. It yields the protein CASREAGSTGYTF.

This clone showed up just a few times. V usage is TRBV5-1 and J usage is TRBJ1-1; TRBD1 aligns across 7 bases. The germline V gene encodes CDR1 SGHRS and CDR2 YFSETQ. This CDR3 comprises 15 residues. After removal of 7 bases from V and 0 bases from J, the junction contained 9 bases not matched to a gene. The CDR3 DNA reads as TGCGCCAGCTCTCGACAGGGCGGGATGAACACTGAAGCTTTCTTT. As protein: CASSRQGGMNTEAFF. The complete variable domain, with remaining parts taken from reference TRBV5-1 and TRBJ1-1, reads KAGVTQTPRYLIKTRGQQVTLSCSPISGHRSVSWYQQTPGQGLQFLFEYFSETQRNKGNFPGRFSGRQFSNSRSEMNVSTLELGDSALYLCASSRQGGMNTEAFFGQGTRLTVV.

The V call is TRBV6-4, the J call TRBJ1-1; tentatively, D is TRBD1 (5 bases). Germline-derived CDR1 and CDR2 are MRHNA and SNTAGT. The V and J ends lost 6 bases and 2 bases respectively, with 13 bases between them. The CDR3 runs to 14 residues. The CDR3 DNA reads as TGTGCCAGCAGCCTTGGGGGGACTAACACTGAAGCTTTCTTT. It yields the protein CASSLGGTNTEAFF.

The chain combines TRBV5-1 with TRBJ2-7, with 7 positions matching TRBD1. V was pared by 5 bases and J by 4 bases, with 9 bases of the junction left unmatched. Germline CDR1 and CDR2: SGHRS and YFSETQ. This CDR3 contains 14 residues. CDR3 sequence reads: CASSPTGNGYEQYF. The CDR3 bases are TGCGCCAGCAGTCCGACAGGGAACGGGTACGAGCAGTACTTC.

The J gene is TRBJ2-5, the V gene TRBV7-2; no firm D call. Trimming pared 4 bases from V and 5 bases from J, leaving 17 bases between. Germline V gives CDR1 SGHTA, CDR2 FQGNSA. CDR3 size: 15 residues. CDR3: CASSSQAPPRETQYF. CDR3 in DNA: TGTGCCAGCAGCTCACAAGCGCCTCCTCGGGAGACCCAGTACTTC.

The genes are TRBV4-1 and TRBJ1-2; no clear D. CDR1 MGHRA and CDR2 YSYEKL come from the germline V gene. V lost 1 base to trimming and J lost 5 bases, with 17 bases between them. This CDR3 is built from 16 residues. The DNA for the CDR3 is TGCGCCAGCAGCCAAGTTCGCCAGTCGACTCTGTATGGCTACACCTTC. This codes for CASSQVRQSTLYGYTF.

J is TRBJ2-3 and V is TRBV7-8, with TRBD2 identical over 8 bases. Germline V gene data show CDR1 as SGHVS and CDR2 as FQNEAQ. J gave up 6 bases and V 11 bases, and 13 bases lay outside the gene matches. This CDR3 has 14 residues. Here the CDR3 DNA reads TGTGCCCCTCGAACGGGGGGGGCACGCGATACGCAGTATTTT. Translated, it gives CAPRTGGARDTQYF.

The chain recombines TRBV4-1 with TRBJ1-1; a possible D gene is TRBD1 (5 bases). Germline lookup yields CDR1 MGHRA and CDR2 YSYEKL. V was trimmed by 0 bases and J by 0 bases, leaving 17 bases between them. CDR3 length: 18 residues. The CDR3, as DNA: TGCGCCAGCAGCCAAGATCTTAGGTCTGGCAGGGTGAACACTGAAGCTTTCTTT. Translation: CASSQDLRSGRVNTEAFF.

This chain links TRBV15 with TRBJ2-5; TRBD1 might be the D (6 bases). TRBJ2-7 matches the DNA end more closely, so the J call is doubtful. The germline V gene encodes CDR1 LNHNV and CDR2 YYDKDF (reference sequence). This CDR3 has 16 amino acids. The CDR3 nucleotides are TGTGCCACCAGCAGCTCCCGGGACACCGTAACCTACGAGCAGTACTTC. This gives the protein CATSSSRDTVTYEQYF.

This clone was found once. The V gene is TRBV5-1, the J gene TRBJ2-5; possibly TRBD1 for D (6 bases). Germline CDR1 is SGHRS and CDR2 is YFSETQ. This CDR3 is built from 14 residues. Trimming removed 5 bases at V and 3 bases at J, with 14 bases between. The CDR3 DNA sequence: TGCGCCAGCAGTCCAAGGACAGCTAAAGAGACCCAGTACTTC. Translated, it gives CASSPRTAKETQYF.

The rearrangement joins TRBV5-1 to TRBJ2-1, with D perhaps matching TRBD2 (6 bases). Between the trimmed V and J ends, which lost 3 bases and 3 bases, there was a span of 10 bases. This CDR3 is 14 amino acids long. CDR1 is SGHRS, CDR2 YFSETQ, per germline. DNA of the CDR3: TGCGCCAGCAGCTCCCGAGCGGGCTACAATGAGCAGTTCTTC. It codes for CASSSRAGYNEQFF. The full variable domain, completed using reference TRBV5-1 and TRBJ2-1, is KAGVTQTPRYLIKTRGQQVTLSCSPISGHRSVSWYQQTPGQGLQFLFEYFSETQRNKGNFPGRFSGRQFSNSRSEMNVSTLELGDSALYLCASSSRAGYNEQFFGPGTRLTVL.

The chain couples TRBV12-5 to TRBJ1-1; perhaps TRBD1 as D (5 bases). The CDR3 sequence is 13 residues long. V was trimmed by 4 bases and J by 4 bases, leaving 10 bases between them. In germline, CDR1 is LGHNT, CDR2 FRNRAP. CDR3 amino acids: CASGWLDTTEAFF. Written as DNA, the CDR3 is TGTGCTAGTGGTTGGTTGGACACCACTGAAGCTTTCTTT.

The chain has TRBV11-2 and TRBJ1-3, with D unresolved. The length of the CDR3 is 14 residues. Per the germline V gene, CDR1 is SGHAT and CDR2 is FQNNGV. V lost 1 base to trimming and J lost 1 base, with 5 bases between them. CDR3 coding DNA: TGTGCCAGCAGCTTAGCTAAATCTGGAAACACCATATATTTT. The encoded protein is CASSLAKSGNTIYF.

The count of this clone is one. This chain connects TRBV5-1 to TRBJ1-2; the match to TRBD1 covers 11 bases. Trimming took 4 bases from V and 6 from J; bases not matched to a gene: 14. This CDR3 contains 17 residues. Per germline, CDR1 SGHRS and CDR2 YFSETQ. Here the CDR3 reads CASSGQGALSRAHGYTF. CDR3 nucleotide sequence: TGCGCCAGCAGCGGACAGGGGGCGCTTTCTCGGGCTCATGGCTACACCTTC.

V and J are TRBV4-2 and TRBJ2-5; 10 bases line up with TRBD2. Germline CDR1 reads LGHNA; CDR2 reads YNFKEQ. With 2 bases clipped from V and 4 bases from J, the junction kept 4 bases outside the gene matches. The CDR3 totals 15 residues. CDR3 nucleotides: TGTGCCAGCAGCCAACTGAGCGGGGGGGCAGAGACCCAGTACTTC. Translated, it gives CASSQLSGGAETQYF.

The chain combines TRBV2 with TRBJ1-1; tentatively, D is TRBD1 (6 bases). CDR1 and CDR2 (germline): SNHLY, FYNNEI. The ends were cut back, 4 bases at V and 4 bases at J, with 16 bases in the middle. The CDR3 is 15 residues long. CDR3 bases: TGTGCCAGCAGTGGCCGCCGGGGGGCAGGCACTGAAGCTTTCTTT. Residues: CASSGRRGAGTEAFF.

V usage is TRBV5-1 and J usage is TRBJ2-2; D might be TRBD1 (5 bases). The CDR3 totals 15 residues. Germline CDR1 is SGHRS and CDR2 is YFSETQ. Trimming took off 0 bases at V and 0 bases at J, with 6 bases between the two ends. The CDR3 here is CASSLGQTNTGELFF. The CDR3 nucleotides read TGCGCCAGCAGCTTGGGACAGACGAACACCGGGGAGCTGTTTTTT.

V gene TRBV9 combines with J gene TRBJ2-7; TRBD2 aligns across 11 bases. The CDR3 has 16 amino acids. V shed 4 bases and J 0 bases; nucleotides not matched to a gene: 6. In germline, CDR1 is SGDLS, CDR2 YYNGEE. CDR3: CASSPGTSGPSYEQYF. The CDR3 DNA reads as TGTGCCAGCAGCCCCGGGACTAGCGGACCCTCCTACGAGCAGTACTTC.

V is TRBV28 and J is TRBJ1-2; D uncertain. The CDR3 is made up of 15 amino acids. Trimming removed 7 bases from V and 4 bases from J, with 19 bases in between. The germline V gene has CDR1 MDHEN and CDR2 SYDVKM. The CDR3 reads CASKEGGPYFYGYTF. The DNA of the CDR3 is TGTGCCAGCAAAGAAGGAGGGCCCTACTTCTATGGCTACACCTTC.

The genes are TRBV4-1 and TRBJ1-1; possibly TRBD1 for D (6 bases). Deletions cut 4 bases from V and 7 bases from J, with 19 bases between. Germline CDR1 reads MGHRA; CDR2 reads YSYEKL. This CDR3 spans 15 amino acids. The CDR3 DNA follows: TGCGCCAGCAGCCCCCTGGGGACAAGAGCTCGTGAAGCTTTCTTT. This encodes CASSPLGTRAREAFF.

This clone was observed a few times. The sample holds other DNA sequences that translate to the same CDR3. The DNA of the CDR3 is TGTGCCAGCAGTTACGCCGGGACAGGAAATGGCTACACCTTC. This gives the protein CASSYAGTGNGYTF. The chain is built from TRBV6-5 and TRBJ1-2, with 8 bases that match TRBD1. V lost 2 bases to trimming and J lost 6 bases; unmatched junction nucleotides: 5. Germline values: CDR1 MNHEY, CDR2 SVGAGI. The CDR3 sequence is 14 residues long.

The chain joins TRBV18 to TRBJ1-1; 7 bases line up with TRBD1. CDR3 length equals 16 residues. The V gene end was trimmed by 3 bases and the J gene end by 4 bases; junction bases not matched to a gene: 11. In germline, CDR1 is KGHSH, CDR2 LQKENI. The DNA for the CDR3 is TGTGCCAGCTCACCTAGAGGGGGCGAAGAGGGCACTGAAGCTTTCTTT. Translation gives CASSPRGGEEGTEAFF.

The rearrangement links TRBV6-5 to TRBJ1-1, with a weak D call TRBD1 (6 bases). The germline gives CDR1 MNHEY, CDR2 SVGAGI. V lost 0 bases and J lost 2, with 13 bases in between. CDR3 length equals 16 residues. The CDR3 is CASSYSRQDLNTEAFF. The CDR3 DNA follows: TGTGCCAGCAGTTACTCTCGACAGGACCTTAACACTGAAGCTTTCTTT.

The chain carries TRBV6-5 and TRBJ2-7; D possibly corresponds to TRBD1 (6 bases). V dropped 6 bases and J dropped 2 bases, with 14 bases sitting between them. Germline CDR1 reads MNHEY; CDR2 reads SVGAGI. The CDR3 spans 14 residues. The DNA of the CDR3 is TGTGCCAGCAGACCTCAGGGGCCCCCCTACGAGCAGTACTTC. Its protein is CASRPQGPPYEQYF.